The subject of this entry is one T cell receptor beta chain. These data come from a study of cytomegalovirus exposure and HLA in healthy donors. The PCR had 60 Vbeta and 13 Jbeta primers. Measured with immunoSEQ multiplex PCR; TCRdb has only the in-frame clones, and not every one. The table lists more than 110,000 clones, just under 80% of them singletons. Sequencing was carried out using PBMCs. The source of this sequence is a man aged 25-40 years in good health and CMV-seronegative.

Here the CDR3 DNA reads TGTGCCAGCAGCGGAAAAGGGGGCCTCAGCACAGATACGCAGTATTTT. Its translation is CASSGKGGLSTDTQYF. V gene TRBV7-8 combines with J gene TRBJ2-3, with 7 bases matching TRBD1. Per germline, CDR1 SGHVS and CDR2 FQNEAQ. CDR3 length: 16 residues. The J segment lost 0 bases and the V segment lost 5 bases, leaving 8 bases of the junction unmatched.